A single sample is the source of the 22 T cell receptor beta chains below, sequenced in a study of blood T cell repertoires in COVID-19. Measured with immunoSEQ multiplex PCR; TCRdb has only the in-frame clones, and not every one. This sample has tens of thousands of clones, with around nine tenths found just once. The sequenced sample consisted of peripheral blood. These receptors all stem from a human donor with active COVID-19. The donor label of this sample is uncertain.

The V and J genes are TRBV7-8 and TRBJ1-5; TRBD1 matches at 8 bases. This CDR3 is 16 amino acids long. CDR1 is SGHVS and CDR2 is FQNEAQ in the germline V gene. With 5 bases clipped from V and 9 bases from J, the junction kept 15 bases outside the gene matches. The CDR3 DNA is TGTGCCAGCAGCCTACGGGACAGGCCTTCCCATTGGCCCCAGCATTTT. It yields the protein CASSLRDRPSHWPQHF.

This chain links TRBV10-2 with TRBJ1-4; no firm D call. Germline-derived CDR1 and CDR2 are WSHSY and SAAADI. The V gene lost 6 bases and the J gene lost 4 bases, with 9 bases spanning the gap. This CDR3 spans 13 amino acids. CDR3 in DNA: TGCGCCAGCAGGGCACAGAGTAATGAAAAACTGTTTTTT. Translation: CASRAQSNEKLFF.

The rearrangement links TRBV18 to TRBJ2-5; D not resolved. V lost 1 base to trimming and J lost 0 bases, with 15 bases between them. Germline-derived CDR1 and CDR2 are KGHSH and LQKENI. The CDR3 consists of 17 residues. The CDR3 loop reads CASSPQWAIRNQETQYF. CDR3 sequence (DNA): TGTGCCAGCTCACCACAGTGGGCGATAAGAAACCAAGAGACCCAGTACTTC.

J is TRBJ2-7 and V is TRBV4-1; 7 bases align to TRBD2. Germline V gene sequence: CDR1 MGHRA, CDR2 YSYEKL. This CDR3 spans 15 amino acids. V gave up 3 bases and J gave up 2 bases; unmatched junction bases: 7. The CDR3 is CASSQGRGVPYEQYF. The CDR3 nucleotides read TGCGCCAGCAGCCAGGGGAGGGGAGTCCCCTACGAGCAGTACTTC.

The chain is built from TRBV30 and TRBJ2-2, with TRBD1 matching 9 bases. The length of the CDR3 is 15 residues. Trimming cost V 4 bases and J 0 bases; bases outside gene matches: 3. The germline V gene has CDR1 GTSNPN and CDR2 SVGIG (reference sequence). The CDR3 sequence: CAWNTGGSNTGELFF. CDR3 coding DNA: TGTGCCTGGAACACAGGGGGCTCGAACACCGGGGAGCTGTTTTTT.

DNA of the CDR3: TGCGCCAGCCAGCGTACCATGCCGGGAAACTATGGCTACACCTTC. It specifies CASQRTMPGNYGYTF. The gene calls are TRBV4-1 and TRBJ1-2; unclear D gene. Trimming shortened V by 8 bases and J by 2 bases, and 18 bases separated the two germline ends. The CDR3 loop spans 15 amino acids. The germline CDR1 and CDR2 sequences are MGHRA and YSYEKL.

This chain links TRBV14 with TRBJ2-1; 16 positions agree with TRBD2. This CDR3 contains 16 residues. The V segment lost 4 bases and the J segment 9 bases; nucleotides outside the gene matches: 6. CDR1 and CDR2 from the germline V gene are SGHDN and FVKESK. The CDR3 reads CASSPPGLAGGVEQFF. In DNA form, the CDR3 reads TGTGCCAGCAGCCCTCCGGGACTAGCGGGAGGGGTTGAGCAGTTCTTC.

In this sample, this clone turned up once. The chain recombines TRBV27 with TRBJ2-3; 7 bases fit TRBD1. In germline, CDR1 is MNHEY, CDR2 SMNVEV (reference sequence). Trimming took 7 bases from V and 5 from J; bases not matched to a gene: 12. This CDR3 is built from 15 residues. CDR3 loop: CASKPVRGLVDTQYF. The CDR3 DNA reads TGTGCCAGCAAGCCTGTGAGGGGGCTGGTAGATACGCAGTATTTT.

This clone is categorized as medium-sized. The J gene is TRBJ1-5, the V gene TRBV5-1; D is perhaps TRBD1 (5 bases). Germline CDR1 and CDR2: SGHRS and YFSETQ. The CDR3 is 15 amino acids. V was clipped by 2 bases and J by 5 bases, with 14 bases between them. CDR3 residues: CASSLAPGGDQPQHF. CDR3 coding DNA: TGCGCCAGCAGCTTAGCTCCCGGAGGGGATCAGCCCCAGCATTTT. The full variable domain, with the rest looked up from reference TRBV5-1 and TRBJ1-5, is KAGVTQTPRYLIKTRGQQVTLSCSPISGHRSVSWYQQTPGQGLQFLFEYFSETQRNKGNFPGRFSGRQFSNSRSEMNVSTLELGDSALYLCASSLAPGGDQPQHFGDGTRLSIL.

The rearrangement joins TRBV9 to TRBJ2-1; TRBD2 agrees at 7 bases. The CDR3 is 13 residues long. V dropped 0 bases and J dropped 9; count of bases not matched to a gene: 3. The germline V gene encodes CDR1 SGDLS and CDR2 YYNGEE. CDR3 DNA: TGTGCCAGCAGCGTAGGGGGGACTACTGAGCAGTTCTTC. Translating gives CASSVGGTTEQFF.

For this clone: Compared with germline, one end of the junction differs, possibly owing to a read error. The chain joins TRBV7-7 to TRBJ2-6; perhaps TRBD2 as D (6 bases). The CDR3 consists of 15 residues. Germline V lookup: CDR1 SSHAT, CDR2 FNYEAQ (reference sequence). CDR3 in amino acids: CASSSGVSGANVLTF. The CDR3 DNA sequence: TGTGCTAGCAGCTCGGGGGTTTCTGGGGCCAACGTCCTGACTTTC.

V is TRBV7-9 and J is TRBJ1-5; D remains unclear. Germline CDR1 SEHNR, CDR2 FQNEAQ (reference sequence). The germline V and J ends were trimmed by 2 bases and 7 bases, with 6 bases remaining between them. This CDR3 spans 12 amino acids. DNA of the CDR3: TGTGCCAGCAGCTTACTCGAGCAGCCCCAGCATTTT. It translates to CASSLLEQPQHF.

This rearrangement joins TRBV30 to TRBJ2-7; possible D gene TRBD2, 6 bases. Germline CDR1 GTSNPN, CDR2 SVGIG (reference sequence). Trimming shortened V by 4 bases and J by 3 bases, and 16 bases separated the two germline ends. CDR3 length equals 14 residues. The chain's CDR3 is CAWMRGGKNYEQYF. CDR3 nucleotides: TGTGCCTGGATGAGGGGCGGGAAGAACTACGAGCAGTACTTC.

The CDR3 DNA is TGTGCCAGCAGCTGGACTAGCGGGAGTGTTCCCCACGAGCAGTACTTC. Its translation: CASSWTSGSVPHEQYF. This rearrangement joins TRBV7-9 to TRBJ2-7; 13 positions agree with TRBD2. V was pared by 4 bases and J by 5 bases, with 8 bases of the junction left unmatched. CDR1 is SEHNR and CDR2 is FQNEAQ in the germline V gene (reference sequence). The CDR3 runs to 16 residues.

This clone showed up just once. V and J are TRBV11-2 and TRBJ2-2; possible D gene TRBD2, 7 bases. The CDR3 totals 15 residues. The germline V gene encodes CDR1 SGHAT and CDR2 FQNNGV. Trimming pared 10 bases from V and 4 bases from J, leaving 19 bases between. The CDR3 loop is CATYWGGGTTGELFF. For the CDR3, the DNA is TGTGCCACCTATTGGGGGGGCGGAACCACCGGGGAGCTGTTTTTT.

The chain recombines TRBV5-1 with TRBJ1-1, with D possibly being TRBD1 (5 bases). Germline V gene sequence: CDR1 SGHRS, CDR2 YFSETQ. With 7 bases removed from V and 7 bases from J, the gap between germline ends came to 20 bases. The CDR3 is made up of 14 amino acids. CDR3 sequence: CASALSAGPIEAFF. The CDR3 region has the DNA TGCGCCAGCGCTTTAAGTGCAGGGCCCATTGAAGCTTTCTTT.

The chain combines TRBV7-9 with TRBJ2-2; 9 bases agree with TRBD1. This CDR3 has 19 residues. The germline V gene has CDR1 SEHNR and CDR2 FQNEAQ (reference sequence). V lost 2 bases and J lost 2; bases outside the gene matches: 12. The CDR3 here is CASSLRGTGLGINTGELFF. The CDR3, as DNA: TGTGCCAGCAGCTTACGCGGGACAGGGCTCGGGATAAACACCGGGGAGCTGTTTTTT.

This chain connects TRBV10-1 to TRBJ2-4; D remains unclear. Deletions cut 7 bases from V and 0 bases from J, with 25 bases between. Germline V gene sequence: CDR1 WNHNN, CDR2 SYGVQD (reference sequence). The CDR3 has 19 residues. CDR3 amino acids: CASIPLDPDAELAKNIQYF. DNA for the CDR3: TGCGCCAGCATCCCTCTTGATCCCGACGCGGAACTAGCCAAAAACATTCAGTACTTC.

The chain links TRBV7-3 to TRBJ1-1, with no clear D. The germline V and J ends were trimmed by 1 base and 7 bases, with 13 bases remaining between them. The CDR3 totals 14 residues. Germline loops: CDR1 SGHTA, CDR2 FQGTGA. CDR3 sequence reads: CASSLIGGNSEAFF. The CDR3 DNA is TGTGCCAGCAGCTTAATCGGAGGGAATAGTGAAGCTTTCTTT.

J is TRBJ2-2 and V is TRBV9; perhaps TRBD2 as D (6 bases). Trimming took 0 bases from V and 0 from J, leaving 9 bases between them. This CDR3 has 16 amino acids. Germline CDR1 and CDR2: SGDLS and YYNGEE. The CDR3 loop reads CASSVVSGPNTGELFF. The CDR3 nucleotides are TGTGCCAGCAGCGTAGTTAGCGGACCGAACACCGGGGAGCTGTTTTTT.

The chain carries TRBV7-8 and TRBJ2-2, with D perhaps TRBD1 (7 bases). Trimming pared 2 bases from V and 0 bases from J, leaving 13 bases between. The germline gives CDR1 SGHVS, CDR2 FQNEAQ. This CDR3 has 17 residues. CDR3 bases: TGTGCCAGCAGCTTATTGGGGGGACAGACGAACACCGGGGAGCTGTTTTTT. Translating gives CASSLLGGQTNTGELFF.

This chain connects TRBV21-1 to TRBJ2-7; no DNA check was done on the table's D call, TRBD1. TRBV21-1 is a pseudogene segment. The CDR3 spans 13 residues. CDR3 coding DNA: TGTGCCAGCAGCTCCGGGACAGACTACGAGCAGTACTTC. Its protein product is CASSSGTDYEQYF.